This T cell receptor (beta chain) was identified during a study of spatial heterogeneity in lung cancer. TCRdb recomputed calls from the 5' RACE reads with MiXCR, one row per CDR3 protein. The sample records over 50,000 distinct CDR3 sequences, approximately 6% being singletons. This clonotype was picked up a small number of times. This CDR3 has 16 amino acids. Trimming cost V 3 bases and J 4 bases; bases outside gene matches: 5. From germline, CDR1 is SNHLY and CDR2 FYNNEI. Time point in this sample: sample taken at primary tumor resection. The receptor comes from a female donor with early-stage non-small cell lung cancer. The source material was PBMCs, sampled at surgery. The chain carries TRBV2 and TRBJ2-5; 13 bases are a match to TRBD2. The CDR3 here is CASSDTSGGALETQYF. CDR3 in DNA: TGTGCCAGCAGTGATACTAGCGGGGGGGCCCTAGAGACCCAGTACTTC.